This is a list of T cell receptor beta chains from one sample in a study of control samples from healthy donors and cancer patients. Produced via immunoSEQ multiplex PCR; TCRdb's table is partial and in-frame only. The table has about 190,000 clones, around 90% seen once; the top ten hold about 1.7%. Sequenced sample: blood. Receptor source: a man aged 25 to 40 in good health. CDR3s include the opening cysteine and the closing phenylalanine or tryptophan. A D gene is named only where the DNA matches it firmly. Where a row states a size, it is once, few, many or the class of an expanded clone; other rows omit it.

v_gene: TRBV30; abundance: .; j_gene: TRBJ1-1; d_gene: .; CDR3aa: CAWSVGDTEAFF; CDR3nt: TGTGCCTGGAGTGTAGGGGACACTGAAGCTTTCTTT
v_gene: TRBV14; abundance: once; j_gene: TRBJ2-7; d_gene: .; CDR3aa: CASSQVLVSEQYF; CDR3nt: TGTGCCAGCAGCCAAGTCTTAGTTTCCGAGCAGTACTTC
v_gene: TRBV7-3; abundance: .; j_gene: TRBJ2-3; d_gene: TRBD2; CDR3aa: CASSGGGANTQYF; CDR3nt: TGTGCCAGCTCGGGCGGGGGGGCGAATACGCAGTATTTT
v_gene: TRBV18; abundance: .; j_gene: TRBJ2-6; d_gene: TRBD1; CDR3aa: CASSPRTGHSGANVLTF; CDR3nt: TGTGCCAGCTCACCGAGGACAGGACACTCTGGGGCCAACGTCCTGACTTTC
v_gene: TRBV19; abundance: .; j_gene: TRBJ2-3; d_gene: TRBD2; CDR3aa: CASSRATSGGITDTQYF; CDR3nt: TGTGCCAGTAGTAGGGCGACTAGCGGGGGGATCACAGATACGCAGTATTTT
v_gene: TRBV3-1/TRBV3-2; abundance: .; j_gene: TRBJ2-3; d_gene: .; CDR3aa: CASSSDGAPPDTQYF; CDR3nt: TGTGCCAGCAGTTCCGACGGGGCTCCCCCAGATACGCAGTATTTT
v_gene: TRBV7-9; abundance: .; j_gene: TRBJ1-3; d_gene: TRBD1; CDR3aa: CASSKGQVSGNTIYF; CDR3nt: TGTGCCAGCAGCAAGGGACAGGTCTCTGGAAACACCATATATTTT
v_gene: TRBV7-7; abundance: once; j_gene: TRBJ2-1; d_gene: .; CDR3aa: CASSLKFALSPYNEQFF; CDR3nt: TGTGCCAGCAGCTTAAAATTTGCCTTAAGCCCCTACAATGAGCAGTTCTTC
v_gene: TRBV3-1/TRBV3-2; abundance: once; j_gene: TRBJ1-1; d_gene: .; CDR3aa: CASSQGRTEAFF; CDR3nt: TGTGCCAGCAGCCAAGGGAGGACTGAAGCTTTCTTT
v_gene: TRBV5-1; abundance: .; j_gene: TRBJ1-1; d_gene: .; CDR3aa: CASSLAPTTEAFF; CDR3nt: TGCGCCAGCAGCTTGGCCCCGACAACTGAAGCTTTCTTT
v_gene: TRBV4-1; abundance: .; j_gene: TRBJ1-1; d_gene: .; CDR3aa: CASSQSSGAEAFF; CDR3nt: TGCGCCAGCAGCCAGAGCTCAGGGGCTGAAGCTTTCTTT
v_gene: TRBV4-1; abundance: .; j_gene: TRBJ1-3; d_gene: .; CDR3aa: CASSQELGTSSSGNTIYF; CDR3nt: TGCGCCAGCAGCCAGGAACTCGGGACGTCCAGCTCTGGAAACACCATATATTTT
v_gene: TRBV3-1/TRBV3-2; abundance: few; j_gene: TRBJ1-3; d_gene: .; CDR3aa: CASSQGANAGNTIYF; CDR3nt: TGTGCCAGCAGCCAAGGGGCTAACGCTGGAAACACCATATATTTT
v_gene: TRBV4-2; abundance: .; j_gene: TRBJ1-2; d_gene: .; CDR3aa: CASSQDLGEGYGYTF; CDR3nt: TGTGCCAGCAGCCAAGATCTGGGGGAGGGATATGGCTACACCTTC
v_gene: TRBV4-1; abundance: .; j_gene: TRBJ2-2; d_gene: TRBD2; CDR3aa: CASSHYLAGLNANTGELFF; CDR3nt: TGCGCCAGCAGCCATTATCTAGCGGGGCTTAACGCGAACACCGGGGAGCTGTTTTTT
v_gene: TRBV30; abundance: .; j_gene: TRBJ1-5; d_gene: .; CDR3aa: CAWSINSNQPQHF; CDR3nt: TGTGCCTGGAGCATTAATAGCAATCAGCCCCAGCATTTT
v_gene: TRBV5-1; abundance: .; j_gene: TRBJ1-6; d_gene: .; CDR3aa: CASSSRDIQGSPLHF; CDR3nt: TGCGCCAGCAGCAGCCGGGACATTCAGGGTTCACCCCTCCACTTT
v_gene: TRBV15; abundance: .; j_gene: TRBJ2-7; d_gene: .; CDR3aa: CATSREDYEQYF; CDR3nt: TGTGCCACCAGCAGGGAGGACTACGAGCAGTACTTC
v_gene: TRBV10-2; abundance: .; j_gene: TRBJ1-1; d_gene: .; CDR3aa: CATTSVNTEAFF; CDR3nt: TGCGCCACAACCTCGGTTAACACTGAAGCTTTCTTT
v_gene: TRBV18; abundance: .; j_gene: TRBJ2-5; d_gene: .; CDR3aa: CASSPRGGLRETQYF; CDR3nt: TGTGCCAGCTCACCACGGGGGGGCCTCCGGGAGACCCAGTACTTC
v_gene: TRBV3-1/TRBV3-2; abundance: .; j_gene: TRBJ1-1; d_gene: .; CDR3aa: CASSLVVDTEAFF; CDR3nt: TGTGCCAGCAGCCTCGTAGTGGACACTGAAGCTTTCTTT
v_gene: TRBV19; abundance: .; j_gene: TRBJ2-1; d_gene: .; CDR3aa: CASKDDRSYNEQFF; CDR3nt: TGTGCCAGTAAGGACGACCGGTCCTACAATGAGCAGTTCTTC
v_gene: TRBV19; abundance: .; j_gene: TRBJ1-2; d_gene: .; CDR3aa: CASSSVVRRGGYTF; CDR3nt: TGTGCCAGTAGTTCCGTAGTCAGGAGGGGTGGCTACACCTTC
v_gene: TRBV13; abundance: .; j_gene: TRBJ2-1; d_gene: TRBD2; CDR3aa: CASSSPSGGVYNEQFF; CDR3nt: TGTGCCAGCAGCTCTCCAAGCGGGGGAGTGTACAATGAGCAGTTCTTC
v_gene: TRBV30; abundance: .; j_gene: TRBJ1-3; d_gene: TRBD1; CDR3aa: CAWSLVGGFGNTIYF; CDR3nt: TGTGCCTGGAGTCTGGTAGGGGGCTTTGGAAACACCATATATTTT
v_gene: TRBV2; abundance: .; j_gene: TRBJ2-3; d_gene: .; CDR3aa: CASSEGRGDTQYF; CDR3nt: TGTGCCAGCAGTGAAGGGAGGGGAGATACGCAGTATTTT
v_gene: TRBV7-9; abundance: .; j_gene: TRBJ1-5; d_gene: TRBD1; CDR3aa: CASSEAGQASERPHF; CDR3nt: TGTGCCAGCAGCGAAGCGGGACAGGCCTCGGAACGGCCGCATTTT
v_gene: TRBV3-1/TRBV3-2; abundance: .; j_gene: TRBJ2-7; d_gene: .; CDR3aa: CASSHQGAILKLSYEQYF; CDR3nt: TGTGCCAGCAGCCACCAGGGAGCTATCCTCAAACTTTCCTACGAGCAGTACTTC
v_gene: TRBV19; abundance: .; j_gene: TRBJ2-2; d_gene: TRBD2; CDR3aa: CASRQKWTSGNTGELFF; CDR3nt: TGTGCCAGTAGACAAAAATGGACTAGCGGGAACACCGGGGAGCTGTTTTTT
v_gene: TRBV19; abundance: .; j_gene: TRBJ2-3; d_gene: TRBD1; CDR3aa: CASSMMGQGVSTQYF; CDR3nt: TGTGCCAGTAGTATGATGGGACAGGGGGTTTCTACGCAGTATTTT
v_gene: TRBV10-3; abundance: .; j_gene: TRBJ2-1; d_gene: .; CDR3aa: CAIRKSGENEQFF; CDR3nt: TGTGCCATCAGAAAGTCAGGGGAAAATGAGCAGTTCTTC
v_gene: TRBV4-1; abundance: .; j_gene: TRBJ2-1; d_gene: TRBD2; CDR3aa: CASSQERAGGTYNEQFF; CDR3nt: TGCGCCAGCAGCCAAGAGAGAGCGGGGGGGACCTACAATGAGCAGTTCTTC
v_gene: TRBV5-1; abundance: .; j_gene: TRBJ2-2; d_gene: .; CDR3aa: CASSLPPIGGTGELFF; CDR3nt: TGCGCCAGCAGCTTGCCTCCTATTGGGGGCACCGGGGAGCTGTTTTTT
v_gene: TRBV4-1; abundance: .; j_gene: TRBJ1-1; d_gene: TRBD1; CDR3aa: CASSRDRDSMNTEAFF; CDR3nt: TGCGCCAGCAGCCGGGACAGGGATTCCATGAACACTGAAGCTTTCTTT
v_gene: TRBV19; abundance: .; j_gene: TRBJ2-1; d_gene: .; CDR3aa: CASSTRDFNEQFF; CDR3nt: TGTGCCAGTAGTACGCGGGACTTCAATGAGCAGTTCTTC
v_gene: TRBV2; abundance: .; j_gene: TRBJ1-1; d_gene: TRBD1; CDR3aa: CASTLQGAGTEAFF; CDR3nt: TGTGCCAGCACTCTACAGGGGGCGGGGACTGAAGCTTTCTTT
v_gene: TRBV30; abundance: .; j_gene: TRBJ2-7; d_gene: TRBD2; CDR3aa: CAWRVAGTAYEQYF; CDR3nt: TGTGCCTGGAGGGTAGCGGGGACCGCTTACGAGCAGTACTTC
v_gene: TRBV4-2; abundance: .; j_gene: TRBJ1-3; d_gene: .; CDR3aa: CASSRPDGSGNTIYF; CDR3nt: TGTGCCAGCAGCCGACCTGACGGCTCTGGAAACACCATATATTTT
v_gene: TRBV10-3; abundance: .; j_gene: TRBJ1-6; d_gene: TRBD1; CDR3aa: CAISGGQVSRGTSPLHF; CDR3nt: TGTGCCATCAGTGGGGGACAGGTATCAAGGGGGACTTCACCCCTCCACTTT
v_gene: TRBV5-1; abundance: few; j_gene: TRBJ1-2; d_gene: .; CDR3aa: CASSSGKMGGSGYTF; CDR3nt: TGCGCCAGCAGCTCGGGTAAAATGGGGGGAAGTGGCTACACCTTC
v_gene: TRBV18; abundance: .; j_gene: TRBJ2-3; d_gene: .; CDR3aa: CASSTSADTQYF; CDR3nt: TGTGCCAGCTCCACATCTGCAGATACGCAGTATTTT
v_gene: TRBV4-1; abundance: .; j_gene: TRBJ2-7; d_gene: TRBD2; CDR3aa: CASSQREGSYEQYF; CDR3nt: TGCGCCAGCAGCCAAAGGGAGGGTTCCTACGAGCAGTACTTC
v_gene: TRBV5-4; abundance: .; j_gene: TRBJ2-3; d_gene: .; CDR3aa: CASSLGQGGSDTQYF; CDR3nt: TGTGCCAGCAGCTTGGGACAGGGAGGTTCAGATACGCAGTATTTT
v_gene: TRBV4-1; abundance: few; j_gene: TRBJ2-3; d_gene: .; CDR3aa: CASSQDGRNTQYF; CDR3nt: TGCGCCAGCAGCCAAGATGGTAGGAATACGCAGTATTTT
v_gene: TRBV29-1; abundance: .; j_gene: TRBJ1-1; d_gene: .; CDR3aa: CSVGRQGFGTEAFF; CDR3nt: TGCAGCGTGGGGAGGCAGGGGTTCGGCACTGAAGCTTTCTTT
v_gene: TRBV4-1; abundance: .; j_gene: TRBJ2-3; d_gene: .; CDR3aa: CASSQVLDTQYF; CDR3nt: TGCGCCAGCAGCCAAGTCTTAGATACGCAGTATTTT
v_gene: TRBV19; abundance: .; j_gene: TRBJ2-7; d_gene: .; CDR3aa: CASSIGARRLWDEQYF; CDR3nt: TGTGCCAGTAGTATAGGTGCCAGACGCCTATGGGACGAGCAGTACTTC
v_gene: TRBV18; abundance: .; j_gene: TRBJ2-3; d_gene: .; CDR3aa: CASSRRSTDTQYF; CDR3nt: TGTGCCAGCTCACGGCGGAGCACAGATACGCAGTATTTT
v_gene: TRBV19; abundance: once; j_gene: TRBJ1-1; d_gene: .; CDR3aa: CASSINPDRNTEAFF; CDR3nt: TGTGCCAGTAGTATAAATCCCGACAGGAACACTGAAGCTTTCTTT
v_gene: TRBV5-1; abundance: .; j_gene: TRBJ2-3; d_gene: .; CDR3aa: CASSPRLVTDTQYF; CDR3nt: TGCGCCAGCAGCCCAAGACTAGTTACTGATACGCAGTATTTT
v_gene: TRBV5-4; abundance: .; j_gene: TRBJ2-2; d_gene: .; CDR3aa: CASSLGMNTGELFF; CDR3nt: TGTGCCAGCAGCTTAGGCATGAACACCGGGGAGCTGTTTTTT
v_gene: TRBV6-5; abundance: few; j_gene: TRBJ1-6; d_gene: .; CDR3aa: CASSYSPQGYNSPLHF; CDR3nt: TGTGCCAGCAGTTATTCCCCCCAGGGCTATAATTCACCCCTCCACTTT
v_gene: TRBV10-1; abundance: .; j_gene: TRBJ2-5; d_gene: .; CDR3aa: CASSLDSQETQYF; CDR3nt: TGCGCCAGCAGCCTTGACAGCCAAGAGACCCAGTACTTC
v_gene: TRBV19; abundance: .; j_gene: TRBJ2-7; d_gene: .; CDR3aa: CASSSPSGRAGEQYF; CDR3nt: TGTGCCAGTAGTAGCCCCTCTGGCAGGGCAGGCGAGCAGTACTTC
v_gene: TRBV5-4; abundance: once; j_gene: TRBJ2-2; d_gene: .; CDR3aa: CASSLGHGETNTGELFF; CDR3nt: TGTGCCAGCAGCTTGGGCCATGGGGAAACGAACACCGGGGAGCTGTTTTTT
v_gene: TRBV5-1; abundance: .; j_gene: TRBJ1-1; d_gene: .; CDR3aa: CASSSGLPNTEAFF; CDR3nt: TGCGCCAGCAGCTCCGGACTGCCGAACACTGAAGCTTTCTTT
v_gene: TRBV12-3/TRBV12-4; abundance: .; j_gene: TRBJ1-6; d_gene: .; CDR3aa: CASRSGESPLHF; CDR3nt: TGTGCCAGCCGATCAGGGGAGTCACCCCTCCACTTT
v_gene: TRBV5-1; abundance: .; j_gene: TRBJ1-2; d_gene: .; CDR3aa: CASSLERGRAGYTF; CDR3nt: TGCGCCAGCAGCTTGGAGCGGGGGCGAGCTGGCTACACCTTC
v_gene: TRBV30; abundance: .; j_gene: TRBJ1-3; d_gene: .; CDR3aa: CAWSLSTSGNTIYF; CDR3nt: TGTGCCTGGAGCTTGAGTACCTCTGGAAACACCATATATTTT
v_gene: TRBV3-1/TRBV3-2; abundance: .; j_gene: TRBJ1-3; d_gene: .; CDR3aa: CASSQVSTGNTIYF; CDR3nt: TGTGCCAGCAGCCAAGTTTCGACTGGAAACACCATATATTTT